These 12 T cell receptor beta chains came from one sample sequenced in a study of blood T cells in healthy people across ages. Primed by a sample-barcoded 5' primer and a J-beta primer mix, a second PCR proceeded for 7 to 11 cycles. From the 5' RACE reads, TCRdb called clonotypes with MiXCR, one entry per CDR3 protein. Of fewer than 1 million distinct CDR3 sequences listed, under 55% are singletons. Sequenced sample: blood. These receptors all come from a man aged 60-69 years in good health.

The V call is TRBV3-1, the J call TRBJ1-1; 7 positions agree with TRBD1. After removal of 5 bases from V and 8 bases from J, the junction contained 11 bases not matched to a gene. Germline CDR1 and CDR2: LGHDT and YNNKEL (reference sequence). The CDR3 sequence is 14 residues long. The CDR3 protein is CASSDKQGLLEAFF. Written as DNA, the CDR3 is TGTGCCAGCAGCGATAAACAGGGGCTACTAGAAGCTTTCTTT.

The chain couples TRBV6-1 to TRBJ2-7, with 9 bases fitting TRBD1. CDR1 is MNHNS, CDR2 SASEGT, per germline. This CDR3 has 15 amino acids. The V and J ends lost 3 bases and 2 bases, in that order; junction bases with no gene match: 5. The chain's CDR3 is CASSEGTGTPYEQYF. CDR3 DNA sequence: TGTGCCAGCAGTGAGGGGACAGGGACTCCCTACGAGCAGTACTTC.

This clonotype was observed a handful of times. V gene TRBV7-2 combines with J gene TRBJ2-5, with TRBD2 identical over 10 bases. CDR3 length equals 15 residues. Germline lookup yields CDR1 SGHTA and CDR2 FQGNSA. V was pared by 2 bases and J by 4 bases, with 4 bases of the junction left unmatched. This CDR3 reads CASSLKRGGRETQYF. The CDR3 DNA reads as TGTGCCAGCAGCTTAAAGCGGGGGGGCCGAGAGACCCAGTACTTC.

In this sample, this clonotype turned up many times. A read error is possible here, since a much larger clone lies one base away. This chain joins TRBV29-1 and TRBJ2-1; TRBD2 is a possible D gene (5 bases). The J call may be faulty, since TRBJ2-7 better matches the DNA end. This CDR3 comprises 15 residues. Germline CDR1 and CDR2: SQVTM and ANQGSEA. CDR3 sequence (DNA): TGCAGCGTTGAGGGTTCCGGGAACAACTACAATGAGCAGTACTTC. The encoded protein is CSVEGSGNNYNEQYF.

Ten or more counts support this clonotype. The J gene is TRBJ2-1, the V gene TRBV10-3, with 9 bases identical to TRBD2. CDR3 length equals 15 residues. V gave up 2 bases and J gave up 7 bases; unmatched junction bases: 6. In germline, CDR1 is ENHRY, CDR2 SYGVKD. The CDR3 DNA sequence: TGTGCCATCAGTGAGGCCGGCGGGGGGGATAATGAGCAGTTCTTC. Translating it yields CAISEAGGGDNEQFF.

This clonotype has only a few counts. The chain recombines TRBV20-1 with TRBJ2-4; a possible D gene is TRBD1 (5 bases). The assigned J gene may be wrong: the sequence end matches TRBJ2-7 better. The CDR3 totals 15 residues. Germline assignment: CDR1 DFQATT and CDR2 SNEGSKA (reference sequence). CDR3 sequence (DNA): TGCAGTGCTAGAGATTGGCAGGGAATTGGCTACGAGCAGTACTTC. It is translated as CSARDWQGIGYEQYF.

The chain combines TRBV27 with TRBJ1-1, with D hard to call. Deletions cut 5 bases from V and 5 bases from J, with 15 bases between. The CDR3 has 14 residues. Germline loops: CDR1 MNHEY, CDR2 SMNVEV (reference sequence). In DNA form, the CDR3 reads TGTGCCAGCAGTCCACTTAGGTCTCAGACTGAAGCTTTCTTT. Protein sequence: CASSPLRSQTEAFF.

The chain carries TRBV27 and TRBJ1-2, with a tentative D call TRBD1 (6 bases). CDR3 size: 14 residues. The germline V gene has CDR1 MNHEY and CDR2 SMNVEV (reference sequence). V was shortened by 2 bases and J by 7 bases, with 14 bases between the two germline ends. For the CDR3, the DNA is TGTGCCAGCAGTTTAGCAGGGGATGTCGGTGGCTACACCTTC. It encodes CASSLAGDVGGYTF.

The V call is TRBV20-1, the J call TRBJ2-5; D uncertain. Germline values: CDR1 DFQATT, CDR2 SNEGSKA (reference sequence). This CDR3 contains 13 residues. V was clipped by 2 bases and J by 3 bases, with 10 bases between them. This chain's CDR3 is CSARSNPKETQYF. CDR3 DNA: TGCAGTGCTAGAAGTAACCCGAAAGAGACCCAGTACTTC.

This clonotype was found many times. This chain links TRBV5-1 with TRBJ2-7, with D perhaps matching TRBD1 (5 bases). The CDR3 extends over 16 amino acids. V was shortened by 0 bases and J by 0 bases, with 13 bases between the two germline ends. Germline V gene sequence: CDR1 SGHRS, CDR2 YFSETQ. In nucleotides, the CDR3 is TGCGCCAGCAGCTTGGCAAAGACAGCCACCTCCTACGAGCAGTACTTC. Translated, it gives CASSLAKTATSYEQYF.

The chain employs TRBV7-8 and TRBJ1-2; possible D gene TRBD1, 6 bases. The CDR3 has 14 residues. Trimming cost V 2 bases and J 4 bases, with 11 bases left between them. CDR1 is SGHVS, CDR2 FQNEAQ, per germline. The chain's CDR3 is CASSLQGQSYGYTF. The CDR3 DNA reads TGTGCCAGCAGCTTACAAGGACAGAGCTATGGCTACACCTTC.

V usage is TRBV6-1 and J usage is TRBJ2-7; D gene uncertain. The CDR3 consists of 14 residues. Trimming took off 2 bases at V and 6 bases at J, with 14 bases between the two ends. Germline CDR1 reads MNHNS; CDR2 reads SASEGT. CDR3 protein: CASSERAPRAEQYF. The CDR3 DNA reads as TGTGCCAGCAGTGAACGAGCTCCCCGGGCCGAGCAGTACTTC.